This T cell receptor (beta chain) was sequenced during a study of T cells in Graves' hyperthyroidism and ophthalmopathy. Study summary: Peripheral blood specimens were obtained at initial diagnosis, prior to any treatment.

This clonotype was counted ten times or more. Trimming left V 5 bases short and J 5 bases short, with 15 bases between. The CDR3 runs 14 residues. TCR beta CDR3 regions were amplified from RNA. The TCR CDR3 was amplified in a first-round RT-PCR using the HTBI primer set. One entry per CDR3 protein, called by TCRdb with MiXCR from the multiplex PCR reads. This sample has about 180,000 distinct CDR3 sequences, with over 15% found just once. Sequenced: blood. The sequence derives from a woman between 45 and 65 years old with Graves' hyperthyroidism. J is TRBJ2-5 and V is TRBV12-3 or TRBV12-4; TRBD2 might be the D (6 bases). CDR3 sequence: CASSEFRGRETQYF. Here the CDR3 DNA reads TGTGCCAGCAGTGAATTCCGGGGGAGGGAGACCCAGTACTTC.